The following is a T cell receptor beta chain sequence with its context. What it binds is not known. The same CDR3 is also encoded by other DNA sequences in this sample. In total, each donor contributed a single heparinised blood draw that averaged roughly 110 mL. Each of the CD4+ naive, central memory, regulatory and stem cell-like memory populations was sorted via CD45RO/CCR7/CD25/CD127/CD95/CD27. Sorting gave populations that all exceeded 98% purity. This record belongs to a study of beta chain features in type 1 diabetes. General study findings and limits: For Type 1 diabetes patients, all four CD4+ subsets carried TCRB CDR3s that were moderately but significantly shorter.

Every isolated RNA sample was fully reverse transcribed, so sequencing captured expressed TCRB transcripts. Assay: immunoSEQ multiplex PCR; the TCRdb copy retains only in-frame clones and omits some. The sample records 640,000 or so clones, around an eighth being singletons. This clonotype was sampled from a man aged 18 to 30 with type 1 diabetes. Sequencing used naive CD4+ T cells from blood.

CDR3: CSVRQGNYGYTF. The CDR3 DNA reads TGCAGCGTACGTCAGGGGAACTATGGCTACACCTTC. The rearrangement links TRBV29-1 to TRBJ1-2; a possible D gene is TRBD1 (6 bases). CDR1 SQVTM and CDR2 ANQGSEA come from the germline V gene. Trimming removed 6 bases from V and 2 bases from J, with 10 bases in between. The CDR3 totals 12 residues.